In its sample, the clone carrying this TCR beta chain was seen many times. Its matching antigen is unknown. The record originates from a study of T cells in Graves' hyperthyroidism and ophthalmopathy. On the study more broadly: At the time of initial diagnosis and before any treatment, peripheral blood was collected.

The V and J ends lost 4 bases and 3 bases, in that order; junction bases with no gene match: 4. CDR3 length: 14 residues. Germline V gene lookup returns CDR1 MDHEN and CDR2 SYDVKM. Regions amplified from RNA transcripts were the TCR beta CDR3 regions. HTBI primers were used for first-round RT-PCR of the TCR CDR3. In TCRdb, the multiplex PCR reads were re-called with MiXCR into one record per CDR3 protein. The sample gives roughly 700,000 distinct CDR3 sequences, approximately 14% of which show up once; roughly a tenth is in the top ten. Notes on the study in general: Blood also contained most expanded thyroid clonotypes above 0.001.

This clonotype originated in a woman aged 18-29 years with Graves' hyperthyroidism. The chain joins TRBV28 to TRBJ2-7, with 9 nucleotides matching TRBD2. The sequencing input was blood. Here the CDR3 DNA reads TGTGCCAGCAGTTCCACTAGCGGGTTCTACGAGCAGTACTTC. It specifies CASSSTSGFYEQYF. The complete variable domain, with remaining parts taken from reference TRBV28 and TRBJ2-7, reads DVKVTQSSRYLVKRTGEKVFLECVQDMDHENMFWYRQDPGLGLRLIYFSYDVKMKEKGDIPEGYSVSREKKERFSLILESASTNQTSMYLCASSSTSGFYEQYFGPGTRLTVT.